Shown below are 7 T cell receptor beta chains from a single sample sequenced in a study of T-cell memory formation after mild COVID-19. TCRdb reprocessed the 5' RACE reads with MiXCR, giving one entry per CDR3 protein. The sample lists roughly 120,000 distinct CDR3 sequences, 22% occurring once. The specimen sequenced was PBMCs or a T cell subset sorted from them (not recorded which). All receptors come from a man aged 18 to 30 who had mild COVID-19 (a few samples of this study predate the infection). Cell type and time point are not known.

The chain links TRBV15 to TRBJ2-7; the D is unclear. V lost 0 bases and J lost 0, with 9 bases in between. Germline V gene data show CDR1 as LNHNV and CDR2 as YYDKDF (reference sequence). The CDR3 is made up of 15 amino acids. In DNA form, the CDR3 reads TGTGCCACCAGCAGAGATAAACTGAGCTCCTACGAGCAGTACTTC. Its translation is CATSRDKLSSYEQYF.

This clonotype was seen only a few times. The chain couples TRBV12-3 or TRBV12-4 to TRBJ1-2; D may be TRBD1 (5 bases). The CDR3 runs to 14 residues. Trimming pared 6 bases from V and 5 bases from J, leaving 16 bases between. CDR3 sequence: CASSPPGGIYGYTF. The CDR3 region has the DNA TGTGCCAGCAGCCCCCCGGGGGGAATTTATGGCTACACCTTC.

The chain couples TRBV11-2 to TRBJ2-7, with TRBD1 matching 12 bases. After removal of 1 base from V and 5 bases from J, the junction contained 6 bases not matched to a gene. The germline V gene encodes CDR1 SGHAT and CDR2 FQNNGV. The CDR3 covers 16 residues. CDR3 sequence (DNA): TGTGCCAGCAGCTTAGGTGGGACAGGGGGCATACACGAGCAGTACTTC. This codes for CASSLGGTGGIHEQYF.

The CDR3, as DNA: TGTGCCAGCATGGTCGAAGGGCACACTGAAGCTTTCTTT. Translation gives CASMVEGHTEAFF. This chain connects TRBV6-6 to TRBJ1-1; D is unresolved. This CDR3 is built from 13 residues. Germline V CDR1 and CDR2: MNHNY, SVGAGI (reference sequence). V lost 7 bases to trimming and J lost 3 bases, with 12 bases between them.

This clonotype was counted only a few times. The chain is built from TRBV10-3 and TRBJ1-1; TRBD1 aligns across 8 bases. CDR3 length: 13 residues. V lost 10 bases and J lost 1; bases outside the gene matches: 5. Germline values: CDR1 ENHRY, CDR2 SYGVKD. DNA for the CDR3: TGTGCCACAAAAACAGGGGGGAACACTGAAGCTTTCTTT. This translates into CATKTGGNTEAFF.

CDR3 in DNA: TGTGCCAGCACCCCCGGGACTAGCGGGAGTTACAATGAGCAGTTCTTC. Translation gives CASTPGTSGSYNEQFF. The J gene is TRBJ2-1, the V gene TRBV7-3; 14 nucleotides match TRBD2. CDR1 and CDR2 (germline): SGHTA, FQGTGA. The CDR3 is 16 amino acids. Losses at the gene ends were 7 bases for V and 4 bases for J; bases not matched to a gene: 6.

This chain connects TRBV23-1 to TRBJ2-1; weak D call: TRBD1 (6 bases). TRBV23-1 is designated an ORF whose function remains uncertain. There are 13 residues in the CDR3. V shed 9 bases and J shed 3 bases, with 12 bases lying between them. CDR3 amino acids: CARSGHYYNEQFF. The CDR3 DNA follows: TGCGCCAGGTCGGGACACTACTACAATGAGCAGTTCTTC.